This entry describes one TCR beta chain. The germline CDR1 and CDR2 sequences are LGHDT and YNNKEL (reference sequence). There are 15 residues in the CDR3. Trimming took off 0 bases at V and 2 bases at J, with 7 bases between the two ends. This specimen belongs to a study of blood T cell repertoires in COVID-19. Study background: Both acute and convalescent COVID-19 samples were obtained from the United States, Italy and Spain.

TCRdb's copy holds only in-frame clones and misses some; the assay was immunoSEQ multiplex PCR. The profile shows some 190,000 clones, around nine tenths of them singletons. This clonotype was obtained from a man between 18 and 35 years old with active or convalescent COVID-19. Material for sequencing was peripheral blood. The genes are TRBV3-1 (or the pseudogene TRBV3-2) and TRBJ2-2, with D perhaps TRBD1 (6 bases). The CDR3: CASSQDRGNTGELFF. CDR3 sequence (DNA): TGTGCCAGCAGCCAAGACAGGGGAAACACCGGGGAGCTGTTTTTT.